This TCR beta chain was found in a study of T cell changes during pregnancy in multiple sclerosis. Trimming left V 7 bases short and J 8 bases short, with 27 bases between. Germline CDR1 is SGHDT and CDR2 is YYEEEE. This CDR3 has 16 amino acids. Sequencing used immunoSEQ multiplex PCR; TCRdb keeps in-frame clones, though not all of them. The sample contains some 110,000 clones, 92% of which appear only once. This chain joins TRBV5-6 and TRBJ1-1, with TRBD1 as a possible D gene (5 bases). The receptor was derived from a female donor with multiple sclerosis, enrolled in a pregnancy study. Sequenced here: peripheral blood, sampled in the third trimester of pregnancy. The CDR3 sequence: CASGRRLIGGLTEAFF. The CDR3 DNA sequence: TGTGCCAGCGGACGACGATTGATTGGGGGGTTAACCGAAGCTTTCTTT.